These 31 T cell receptor beta chains originate from one sample sequenced in a study of technical replicates of blood from several donors (TCRdb year 2017). The receptor library was made with the immunoSEQ multiplex PCR assay. Imported from immuneACCESS, the table was reduced by TCRdb to in-frame sequences with V and J called. These copies leave out some clones; in studies compared against another copy, an unresolved V gene accounts for under half, and the cause of the remainder is not known. This sample comprises approximately 97,000 clones, roughly 95% of them detected only once. 0.3% to 0.45% of the sample comes from the top ten. The sample taken for sequencing was T cells isolated from PBMCs. The receptors derive from a human donor in good health.

This chain uses TRBV7-9 with TRBJ2-1; D is possibly TRBD2 (7 bases). The CDR3 length is 17 residues. Germline-derived CDR1 and CDR2 are SEHNR and FQNEAQ (reference sequence). Trimming stripped 5 bases from V and 0 bases from J, with 17 bases between. CDR3 region: CASSPGTTGNSYNEQFF. Here the CDR3 DNA reads TGTGCCAGCAGCCCGGGGACTACAGGGAACTCCTACAATGAGCAGTTCTTC. The full variable domain, in which reference TRBV7-9 and TRBJ2-1 provide the parts outside the CDR3, is DTGVSQNPRHKITKRGQNVTFRCDPISEHNRLYWYRQTLGQGPEFLTYFQNEAQLEKSRLLSDRFSAERPKGSFSTLEIQRTEQGDSAMYLCASSPGTTGNSYNEQFFGPGTRLTVL.

This chain links TRBV7-6 with TRBJ1-3, with TRBD1 matching 8 bases. This CDR3 spans 16 amino acids. V shed 8 bases and J 0 bases; nucleotides not matched to a gene: 9. Germline-derived CDR1 and CDR2 are SGHVS and FNYEAQ. The CDR3 here is CASGTGYKSSGNTIYF. The CDR3 region has the DNA TGTGCCAGCGGGACAGGCTATAAGAGCTCTGGAAACACCATATATTTT.

V usage is TRBV30 and J usage is TRBJ1-1; 7 positions agree with TRBD1. Per germline, CDR1 GTSNPN and CDR2 SVGIG (reference sequence). The ends lost 2 bases at V and 3 bases at J; junction bases unmatched: 9. The CDR3 is 15 amino acids. The CDR3 DNA sequence: TGTGCCTGGAGTTTTAGGTACAGGGGCGACACTGAAGCTTTCTTT. This gives the protein CAWSFRYRGDTEAFF.

This chain joins TRBV29-1 and TRBJ2-5, with a weak D call TRBD1 (6 bases). The CDR3 totals 14 residues. Germline V CDR1 and CDR2: SQVTM, ANQGSEA. Deletions cut 1 base from V and 5 bases from J, with 14 bases between. Written as DNA, the CDR3 is TGCAGCGTTGAAGGGGGGCTAGCTTGGGAGACCCAGTACTTC. Its translation: CSVEGGLAWETQYF.

The sample holds one count of this clone. This CDR3 is also generated by other DNA sequences in the sample. V is TRBV20-1 and J is TRBJ1-1; D gene unclear. CDR3 size: 10 residues. V lost 6 bases, J lost 1 base, and 3 bases lay in between. CDR1 and CDR2 (germline): DFQATT, SNEGSKA (reference sequence). CDR3: CSAQNTEAFF. The CDR3 bases are TGCAGTGCCCAGAACACTGAAGCTTTCTTT.

V usage is TRBV2 and J usage is TRBJ1-2, with D possibly matching TRBD1 (5 bases). V was clipped by 1 base and J by 7 bases, with 10 bases between them. This CDR3 is built from 13 residues. Per the germline V gene, CDR1 is SNHLY and CDR2 is FYNNEI. CDR3 in DNA: TGTGCCAGCAGTGAAGGCAGGGCCGGTGGCTACACCTTC. Its protein is CASSEGRAGGYTF.

The rearrangement links TRBV5-4 to TRBJ1-1; D not resolved. Germline lookup yields CDR1 SGHNT and CDR2 YYREEE (reference sequence). This CDR3 has 13 amino acids. V was pared by 1 base and J by 8 bases, with 12 bases between. The CDR3 DNA reads as TGTGCCAGCAGCTTGCCTCTCTTGTCGGAAGCTTTCTTT. Translated, it gives CASSLPLLSEAFF.

The V gene is TRBV15, the J gene TRBJ1-1, with D possibly being TRBD1 (6 bases). In germline, CDR1 is LNHNV, CDR2 YYDKDF (reference sequence). This CDR3 comprises 15 residues. Trimming removed 1 base at V and 11 bases at J, with 20 bases between. The CDR3 DNA is TGTGCCACCAGCAGAGCCAATACAGGGCAGACATACGCTTTCTTT. Translated: CATSRANTGQTYAFF. Full variable domain (rest looked up from reference TRBV15 and TRBJ1-1): DAMVIQNPRYQVTQFGKPVTLSCSQTLNHNVMYWYQQKSSQAPKLLFHYYDKDFNNEADTPDNFQSRRPNTSFCFLDIRSPGLGDTAMYLCATSRANTGQTYAFFGQGTRLTVV.

The CDR3 loop reads CASSLGAGSTREQYF. In DNA, the CDR3 is TGTGCCAGCAGTTTAGGGGCGGGATCCACCCGGGAGCAGTACTTC. The chain links TRBV27 to TRBJ2-7; the D gene is possibly TRBD2 (6 bases). Per germline, CDR1 MNHEY and CDR2 SMNVEV (reference sequence). This CDR3 region has 15 residues. The ends were cut back, 2 bases at V and 7 bases at J, with 18 bases in the middle.

The chain joins TRBV28 to TRBJ2-7, with a possible D match to TRBD1 (6 bases). Trimming removed 6 bases at V and 2 bases at J, with 8 bases between. CDR1 and CDR2 from the germline V gene are MDHEN and SYDVKM. This CDR3 spans 12 amino acids. The CDR3 sequence: CASRDRTYEQYF. CDR3 sequence (DNA): TGTGCCAGCAGGGACAGAACCTACGAGCAGTACTTC.

This clone occurred once. The chain uses TRBV10-1 and TRBJ1-1; TRBD1 is a possible D gene (5 bases). V was trimmed by 5 bases and J by 0 bases, leaving 16 bases between them. This CDR3 region has 16 residues. The germline CDR1 and CDR2 sequences are WNHNN and SYGVQD (reference sequence). The chain's CDR3 is CASSTGPWGLNTEAFF. The CDR3 nucleotides are TGCGCCAGCAGTACAGGCCCATGGGGCCTGAACACTGAAGCTTTCTTT.

The J gene is TRBJ2-1, the V gene TRBV19, with 14 bases matching TRBD2. This CDR3 is built from 16 residues. With 2 bases clipped from V and 7 bases from J, the junction kept 4 bases outside the gene matches. CDR1 is LNHDA and CDR2 is SQIVND in the germline V gene (reference sequence). For the CDR3, the DNA is TGTGCCAGTAGTATATCAAGGACTAGCGGGAGGAATGAGCAGTTCTTC. This codes for CASSISRTSGRNEQFF. Supplemented by reference TRBV19 and TRBJ2-1, the full variable domain reads DGGITQSPKYLFRKEGQNVTLSCEQNLNHDAMYWYRQDPGQGLRLIYYSQIVNDFQKGDIAEGYSVSREKKESFPLTVTSAQKNPTAFYLCASSISRTSGRNEQFFGPGTRLTVL.

The V gene is TRBV6-5, the J gene TRBJ2-7; D might be TRBD1 (6 bases). CDR1 is MNHEY, CDR2 SVGAGI, per germline. The CDR3 contains 14 residues. Trimming stripped 0 bases from V and 7 bases from J, with 13 bases between. CDR3 in amino acids: CASSYSGQRREQYF. In DNA, the CDR3 is TGTGCCAGCAGTTACTCCGGACAGCGGCGAGAGCAGTACTTC.

The genes are TRBV11-3 and TRBJ1-1; D is undetermined. Per germline, CDR1 SGHNT and CDR2 YENEEA. The CDR3 has 14 amino acids. V gave up 6 bases and J gave up 0 bases, with 11 bases separating them. In DNA, the CDR3 is TGTGCCAGCAGGTCCCAGCGCATGAACACTGAAGCTTTCTTT. Translated, it gives CASRSQRMNTEAFF.

The V and J genes are TRBV9 and TRBJ1-5, with 7 bases that match TRBD1. This CDR3 contains 14 residues. Germline values: CDR1 SGDLS, CDR2 YYNGEE. V was pared by 0 bases and J by 6 bases, with 3 bases of the junction left unmatched. The CDR3 coding sequence is TGTGCCAGCAGCGTAGCAGGGGGGCCTCAGCCCCAGCATTTT. Residues: CASSVAGGPQPQHF.

The chain is built from TRBV19 and TRBJ2-1; 7 positions match TRBD2. Germline loops: CDR1 LNHDA, CDR2 SQIVND (reference sequence). V lost 4 bases and J lost 9; bases outside the gene matches: 12. The CDR3 spans 15 residues. In nucleotides, the CDR3 is TGTGCCAGTAGTAATTCTGGACTAGGGTTCAGTGAGCAGTTCTTC. It is translated as CASSNSGLGFSEQFF.

The chain combines TRBV5-6 with TRBJ2-1; 10 bases line up with TRBD2. The germline gives CDR1 SGHDT, CDR2 YYEEEE. This CDR3 contains 16 residues. Trimming took 3 bases from V and 5 from J; bases not matched to a gene: 8. CDR3 amino acids: CASSWILAGVHNEQFF. The CDR3 nucleotides are TGTGCCAGCAGCTGGATTCTAGCGGGAGTACACAATGAGCAGTTCTTC.

CDR3 sequence reads: CASSLRQGGTNEKLFF. The CDR3 nucleotides read TGTGCCAGCAGCTTGCGACAGGGGGGGACTAATGAAAAACTGTTTTTT. V gene TRBV7-2 combines with J gene TRBJ1-4; 9 bases match TRBD1. Trimming cost V 3 bases and J 2 bases; bases outside gene matches: 4. The CDR3 length is 16 residues. Germline-derived CDR1 and CDR2 are SGHTA and FQGNSA.

This chain uses TRBV6-1 with TRBJ2-2, with 8 bases matching TRBD1. CDR1 MNHNS and CDR2 SASEGT come from the germline V gene. V lost 5 bases to trimming and J lost 4 bases; unmatched junction nucleotides: 6. The CDR3 covers 15 residues. The DNA of the CDR3 is TGTGCCAGCAGTTTTGGACAGGGTAGCACCGGGGAGCTGTTTTTT. Translating gives CASSFGQGSTGELFF.

The CDR3 loop reads CASSAHPGQGNNEQFF. In DNA, the CDR3 is TGTGCCAGCAGCGCTCATCCGGGACAGGGTAACAATGAGCAGTTCTTC. The rearrangement uses TRBV5-4 and TRBJ2-1, with 9 bases identical to TRBD1. The CDR3 extends over 16 amino acids. Per the germline V gene, CDR1 is SGHNT and CDR2 is YYREEE (reference sequence). The V segment lost 4 bases and the J segment 5 bases; nucleotides outside the gene matches: 10.

The gene calls are TRBV14 and TRBJ1-4, with 7 bases fitting TRBD1. The CDR3 is 14 residues long. The V gene end was trimmed by 0 bases and the J gene end by 8 bases; junction bases not matched to a gene: 3. Germline assignment: CDR1 SGHDN and CDR2 FVKESK. The CDR3 DNA sequence: TGTGCCAGCAGCCAAGAGACAGGGCTGGAAAAACTGTTTTTT. It translates to CASSQETGLEKLFF.

The V call is TRBV14, the J call TRBJ1-2, with TRBD1 matching 8 bases. Germline values: CDR1 SGHDN, CDR2 FVKESK. The CDR3 consists of 15 residues. The junction had 10 bases not matched to a gene; V was cut back by 6 bases and J by 4 bases. DNA of the CDR3: TGTGCCAGCAGTTCTACAGGACAGGGCGCCTATGGCTACACCTTC. It yields the protein CASSSTGQGAYGYTF.

The chain carries TRBV10-3 and TRBJ1-2; 7 nucleotides match TRBD1. The CDR3 spans 14 residues. J was trimmed by 4 bases and V by 10 bases; bases with no gene match: 12. The germline gives CDR1 ENHRY, CDR2 SYGVKD. The CDR3 loop is CASSHSTGVYGYTF. The CDR3 DNA is TGTGCCAGCAGCCATTCTACAGGGGTCTATGGCTACACCTTC.

The chain carries TRBV6-6 and TRBJ1-1; 9 bases line up with TRBD1. Looked up from germline, CDR1 is MNHNY and CDR2 is SVGAGI (reference sequence). The CDR3 spans 14 residues. V trimming: 6 bases; J trimming: 4 bases; junction bases outside the gene matches: 6. The CDR3 reads CASSSGTGFTEAFF. In nucleotides, the CDR3 is TGTGCCAGCAGCTCCGGGACAGGGTTCACTGAAGCTTTCTTT.

The rearrangement joins TRBV28 to TRBJ1-5; D ambiguous. In germline, CDR1 is MDHEN, CDR2 SYDVKM. The CDR3 totals 13 residues. V lost 9 bases to trimming and J lost 3 bases, with 12 bases between them. The CDR3 region is CASGELINQPQHF. The CDR3 DNA is TGTGCCAGTGGGGAGTTAATCAATCAGCCCCAGCATTTT. Full variable domain (remainder filled in from reference TRBV28 and TRBJ1-5): DVKVTQSSRYLVKRTGEKVFLECVQDMDHENMFWYRQDPGLGLRLIYFSYDVKMKEKGDIPEGYSVSREKKERFSLILESASTNQTSMYLCASGELINQPQHFGDGTRLSIL.

The CDR3 nucleotides read TGTGCCAGCAGCGGGATGGGAGGGGGGTTTAAGAACGAGCAGTACTTC. Translation gives CASSGMGGGFKNEQYF. The chain couples TRBV5-4 to TRBJ2-7; tentative D call: TRBD2 (7 bases). This CDR3 comprises 16 residues. Germline V gene data show CDR1 as SGHNT and CDR2 as YYREEE (reference sequence). Trimming stripped 4 bases from V and 5 bases from J, with 22 bases between.

The chain has TRBV4-1 and TRBJ2-5; 10 nucleotides match TRBD2. Germline CDR1 MGHRA, CDR2 YSYEKL. Germline trimming cut 3 bases from V and 6 bases from J; bases unmatched to any gene: 10. This CDR3 contains 16 residues. The CDR3 is CASSQNSGGTGKTQYF. CDR3 nucleotide sequence: TGCGCCAGCAGCCAGAATAGCGGGGGGACAGGAAAGACCCAGTACTTC.

The rearrangement uses TRBV7-9 and TRBJ2-7; D might be TRBD1 (6 bases). Germline CDR1 reads SEHNR; CDR2 reads FQNEAQ (reference sequence). Trimming stripped 4 bases from V and 4 bases from J, with 14 bases between. CDR3 size: 14 residues. The CDR3 is CASSSQGTWYEQYF. In DNA form, the CDR3 reads TGTGCCAGCAGCTCTCAGGGGACGTGGTACGAGCAGTACTTC. The entire variable domain, with the rest obtained from reference TRBV7-9 and TRBJ2-7, is as follows: DTGVSQNPRHKITKRGQNVTFRCDPISEHNRLYWYRQTLGQGPEFLTYFQNEAQLEKSRLLSDRFSAERPKGSFSTLEIQRTEQGDSAMYLCASSSQGTWYEQYFGPGTRLTVT.

J is TRBJ2-1 and V is TRBV9; unclear D gene. CDR3 length: 13 residues. Germline CDR1 is SGDLS and CDR2 is YYNGEE. Between the trimmed V and J ends, which lost 5 bases and 8 bases, there was a span of 14 bases. CDR3 in amino acids: CASSLTARHEQFF. CDR3 bases: TGTGCCAGCAGTCTCACGGCGCGGCATGAGCAGTTCTTC. Looking up the rest from reference TRBV9 and TRBJ2-1 gives the full variable domain: DSGVTQTPKHLITATGQRVTLRCSPRSGDLSVYWYQQSLDQGLQFLIQYYNGEERAKGNILERFSAQQFPDLHSELNLSSLELGDSALYFCASSLTARHEQFFGPGTRLTVL.

The rearrangement links TRBV4-1 to TRBJ1-4; D remains ambiguous. The V end lost 2 bases, the J end lost 5 bases, and 9 bases lay between the germline ends. The CDR3 has 14 residues. Germline assignment: CDR1 MGHRA and CDR2 YSYEKL. The chain's CDR3 is CASSQQLANEKLFF. In DNA, the CDR3 is TGCGCCAGCAGCCAACAATTAGCCAATGAAAAACTGTTTTTT.

V gene TRBV19 combines with J gene TRBJ1-1, with 8 bases lining up with TRBD1. This CDR3 is built from 14 residues. CDR1 and CDR2 (germline): LNHDA, SQIVND (reference sequence). Trimming at V came to 4 bases and at J to 3 bases, leaving 4 bases not matched to a gene. DNA for the CDR3: TGTGCCAGTAGTAGAGGACAGGGCGACACTGAAGCTTTCTTT. Amino acids: CASSRGQGDTEAFF.